This T cell receptor (beta chain) stems from a study of cytomegalovirus exposure and HLA in healthy donors. Whole-study findings and limits: Productive rates of about 90% or about 30% were seen for most TCR beta V segments in an earlier analysis.

60 Vbeta and 13 Jbeta primers were used in PCR. The protocol was immunoSEQ multiplex PCR, while the TCRdb copy is restricted to in-frame clones and leaves out a portion. The table lists about 140,000 clones, about 78% of them singletons, with around 6.8% in the top ten. Concerning this clone itself: The antigen is unknown.

The CDR3 is made up of 16 amino acids. Per germline, CDR1 LNHDA and CDR2 SQIVND (reference sequence). V was shortened by 6 bases and J by 6 bases, with 22 bases between the two germline ends. The TCR originated in a man aged 40-49 years in good health and CMV-seropositive. Sequencing was performed on PBMCs. The V and J genes are TRBV19 and TRBJ2-3, with a possible D match to TRBD1 (5 bases). DNA of the CDR3: TGTGCCAGTAGCAGGGAAAGGGTCCCCTGGGGTGATACGCAGTATTTT. Its translation is CASSRERVPWGDTQYF.